The sequence of this TCR beta chain was determined in a study of Ad26.COV2.S vaccination and SARS-CoV-2 variants. Findings and limits, study-wide: Vaccinees reportedly had broad spike-specific CD8+ and CD4+ T cell responses. Total T cell responses may have been underestimated by the TCR breadth and depth analyses.

Note on this clone: Its antigen is still unknown.

TCRdb's copy holds only in-frame clones and misses some; the assay was immunoSEQ multiplex PCR. This table holds about 350,000 clones, about 92% found once. Here the sequenced sample was peripheral blood, taken after recovery from COVID-19. This TCR was recovered from a human donor who had recovered from COVID-19.

This CDR3 reads CASSLSGRGSDTQYF. DNA for the CDR3: TGTGCCAGCAGTTTATCGGGGCGGGGGTCAGATACGCAGTATTTT. The chain combines TRBV27 with TRBJ2-3, with 7 bases fitting TRBD2. CDR1 and CDR2 from the germline V gene are MNHEY and SMNVEV (reference sequence). The junction had 4 bases not matched to a gene; V was cut back by 0 bases and J by 4 bases. The CDR3 loop spans 15 amino acids.